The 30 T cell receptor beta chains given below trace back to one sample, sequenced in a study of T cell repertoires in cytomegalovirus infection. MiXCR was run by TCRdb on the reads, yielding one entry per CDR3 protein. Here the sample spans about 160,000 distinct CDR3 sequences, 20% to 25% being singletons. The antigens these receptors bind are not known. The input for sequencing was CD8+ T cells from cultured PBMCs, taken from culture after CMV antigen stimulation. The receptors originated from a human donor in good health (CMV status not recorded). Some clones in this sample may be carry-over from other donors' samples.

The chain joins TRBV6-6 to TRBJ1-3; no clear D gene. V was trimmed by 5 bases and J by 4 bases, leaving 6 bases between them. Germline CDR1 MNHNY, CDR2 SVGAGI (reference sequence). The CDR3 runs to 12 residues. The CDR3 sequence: CASSRPGNTIYF. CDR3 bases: TGTGCCAGCAGTCGACCCGGAAACACCATATATTTT.

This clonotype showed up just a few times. CDR3 sequence reads: CASSLFVERITVYEQYF. DNA for the CDR3: TGTGCCAGCAGCTTATTCGTAGAGCGGATTACAGTCTACGAGCAGTACTTC. The rearrangement links TRBV7-8 to TRBJ2-7; tentative D call: TRBD2 (5 bases). V lost 2 bases and J lost 3, with 20 bases in between. The CDR3 is 17 residues long. Germline assignment: CDR1 SGHVS and CDR2 FQNEAQ.

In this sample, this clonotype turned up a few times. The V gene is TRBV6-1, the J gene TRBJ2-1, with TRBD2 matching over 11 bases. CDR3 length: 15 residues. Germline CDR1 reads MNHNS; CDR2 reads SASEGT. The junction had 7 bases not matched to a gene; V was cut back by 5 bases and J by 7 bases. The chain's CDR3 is CASSPTSGGWNEQFF. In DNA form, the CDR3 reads TGTGCCAGCAGTCCTACTAGCGGGGGCTGGAATGAGCAGTTCTTC.

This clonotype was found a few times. The CDR3 sequence: CASSIDRGRGSPLHF. CDR3 nucleotide sequence: TGTGCCAGCAGCATCGACAGGGGGCGAGGTTCACCCCTCCACTTT. The chain employs TRBV7-2 and TRBJ1-6, with 10 bases that match TRBD1. This CDR3 is 15 amino acids long. Germline V gene sequence: CDR1 SGHTA, CDR2 FQGNSA. V gave up 5 bases and J gave up 9 bases; unmatched junction bases: 7.

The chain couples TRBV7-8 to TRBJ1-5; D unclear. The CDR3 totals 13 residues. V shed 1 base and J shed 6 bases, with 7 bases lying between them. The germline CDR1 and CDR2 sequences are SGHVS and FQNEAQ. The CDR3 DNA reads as TGTGCCAGCAGCTTAGGTCCGCCTCAGCCCCAGCATTTT. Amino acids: CASSLGPPQPQHF.

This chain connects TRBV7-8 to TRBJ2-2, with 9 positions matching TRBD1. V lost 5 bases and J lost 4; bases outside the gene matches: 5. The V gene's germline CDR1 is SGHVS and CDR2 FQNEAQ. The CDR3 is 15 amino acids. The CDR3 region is CASSPDRGSTGELFF. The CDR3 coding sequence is TGTGCCAGCAGCCCGGACAGGGGAAGCACCGGGGAGCTGTTTTTT.

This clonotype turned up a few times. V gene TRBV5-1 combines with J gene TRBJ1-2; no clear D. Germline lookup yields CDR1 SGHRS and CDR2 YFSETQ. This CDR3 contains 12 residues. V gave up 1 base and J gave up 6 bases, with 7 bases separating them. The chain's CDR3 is CASSLNKNGYTF. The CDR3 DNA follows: TGCGCCAGCAGCTTGAACAAGAATGGCTACACCTTC.

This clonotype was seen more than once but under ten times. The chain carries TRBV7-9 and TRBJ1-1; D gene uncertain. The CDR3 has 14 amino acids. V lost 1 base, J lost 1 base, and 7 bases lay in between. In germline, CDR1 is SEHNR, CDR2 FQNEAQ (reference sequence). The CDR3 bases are TGTGCCAGCAGCTTAGGGGGATGGAACACTGAAGCTTTCTTT. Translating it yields CASSLGGWNTEAFF.

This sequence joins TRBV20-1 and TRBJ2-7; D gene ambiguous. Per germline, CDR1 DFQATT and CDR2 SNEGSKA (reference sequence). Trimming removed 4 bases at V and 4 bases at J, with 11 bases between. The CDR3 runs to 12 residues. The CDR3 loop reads CSAKLNFYEQYF. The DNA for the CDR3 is TGCAGTGCTAAGCTGAATTTTTACGAGCAGTACTTC.

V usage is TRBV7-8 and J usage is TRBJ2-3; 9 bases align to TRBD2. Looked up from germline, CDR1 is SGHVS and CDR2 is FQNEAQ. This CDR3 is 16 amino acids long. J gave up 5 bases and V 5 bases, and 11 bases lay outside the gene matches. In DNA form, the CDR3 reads TGTGCCAGCAGCATAGGCGGGGGGGCCGGTGAAGATACGCAGTATTTT. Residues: CASSIGGGAGEDTQYF.

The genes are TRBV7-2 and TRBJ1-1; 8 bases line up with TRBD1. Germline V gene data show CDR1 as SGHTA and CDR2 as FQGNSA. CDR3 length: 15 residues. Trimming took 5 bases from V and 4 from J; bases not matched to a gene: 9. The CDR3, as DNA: TGTGCCAGCAGCCCACGGACAGGGAAGGGCACTGAAGCTTTCTTT. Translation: CASSPRTGKGTEAFF.

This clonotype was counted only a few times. The CDR3 DNA follows: TGTGCCAGCAGGTCGACAGGGCGCGCCCTCAAAAACATTCAGTACTTC. Translated: CASRSTGRALKNIQYF. The chain recombines TRBV12-3 or TRBV12-4 with TRBJ2-4; TRBD1 matches 7 bases. The V segment lost 6 bases and the J segment 3 bases; nucleotides outside the gene matches: 11. The CDR3 contains 16 residues.

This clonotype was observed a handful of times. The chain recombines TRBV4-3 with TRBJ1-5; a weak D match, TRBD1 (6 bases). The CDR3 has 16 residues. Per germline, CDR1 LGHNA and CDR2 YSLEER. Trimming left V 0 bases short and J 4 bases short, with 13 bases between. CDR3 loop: CASSQDLIDRNQPQHF. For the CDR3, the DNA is TGCGCCAGCAGCCAAGATCTTATAGACAGGAATCAGCCCCAGCATTTT.

The CDR3 region has the DNA TGTGCCAGCAGCCAAAAGCAAGAGGGGGCCACCATGAACACTGAAGCTTTCTTT. It specifies CASSQKQEGATMNTEAFF. The V gene is TRBV14, the J gene TRBJ1-1; 7 positions agree with TRBD1. The V and J ends lost 2 bases and 0 bases, in that order; junction bases with no gene match: 12. The CDR3 totals 18 residues. Germline assignment: CDR1 SGHDN and CDR2 FVKESK.

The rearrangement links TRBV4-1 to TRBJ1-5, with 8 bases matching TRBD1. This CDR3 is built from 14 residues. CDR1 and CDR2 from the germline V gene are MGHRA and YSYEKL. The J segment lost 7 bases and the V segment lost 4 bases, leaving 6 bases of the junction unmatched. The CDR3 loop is CASSPGQGRQPQHF. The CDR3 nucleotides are TGCGCCAGCAGCCCCGGACAGGGTCGGCAGCCCCAGCATTTT.

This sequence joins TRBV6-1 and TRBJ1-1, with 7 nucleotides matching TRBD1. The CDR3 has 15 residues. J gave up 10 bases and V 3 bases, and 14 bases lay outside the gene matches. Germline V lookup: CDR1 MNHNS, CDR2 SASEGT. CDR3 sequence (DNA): TGTGCCAGCAGTGACTACGGACAGGCGGGAGGTGGAGCTTTCTTT. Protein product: CASSDYGQAGGGAFF.

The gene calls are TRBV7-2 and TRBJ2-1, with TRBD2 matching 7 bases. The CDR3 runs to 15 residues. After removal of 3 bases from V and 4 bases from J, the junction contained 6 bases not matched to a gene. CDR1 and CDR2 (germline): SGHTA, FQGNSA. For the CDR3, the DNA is TGTGCCAGCAGCTTGGTGGGACTAAGGTACAATGAGCAGTTCTTC. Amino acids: CASSLVGLRYNEQFF.

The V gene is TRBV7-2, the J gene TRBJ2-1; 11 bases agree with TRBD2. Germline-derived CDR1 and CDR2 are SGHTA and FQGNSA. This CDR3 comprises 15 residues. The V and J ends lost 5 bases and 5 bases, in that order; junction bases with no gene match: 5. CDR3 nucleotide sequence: TGTGCCAGCAGCACTACTAGCGGGGGAAACAATGAGCAGTTCTTC. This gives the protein CASSTTSGGNNEQFF.

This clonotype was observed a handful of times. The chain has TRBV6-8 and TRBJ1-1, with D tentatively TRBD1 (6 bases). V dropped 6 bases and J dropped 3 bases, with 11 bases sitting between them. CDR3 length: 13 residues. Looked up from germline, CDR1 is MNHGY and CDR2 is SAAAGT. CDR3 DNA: TGTGCCAGCAGACCGACAGGTTACACTGAAGCTTTCTTT. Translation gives CASRPTGYTEAFF.

The CDR3 here is CASSLKGAGQPQHF. Written as DNA, the CDR3 is TGTGCCAGCAGCCTCAAGGGGGCCGGTCAGCCCCAGCATTTT. The chain carries TRBV7-2 and TRBJ1-5, with TRBD1 matching 7 bases. The CDR3 covers 14 residues. In germline, CDR1 is SGHTA, CDR2 FQGNSA. Germline trimming cut 5 bases from V and 6 bases from J; bases unmatched to any gene: 7.

CDR3 region: CASSLGDGEQYF. The CDR3 DNA sequence: TGTGCCAGCAGCTTAGGGGACGGGGAGCAGTACTTC. The rearrangement joins TRBV7-6 to TRBJ2-7; the D call may be TRBD1 or TRBD2 (5 bases each). The CDR3 sequence is 12 residues long. Germline-derived CDR1 and CDR2 are SGHVS and FNYEAQ. Between the trimmed V and J ends, which lost 1 base and 7 bases, there was a span of 8 bases.

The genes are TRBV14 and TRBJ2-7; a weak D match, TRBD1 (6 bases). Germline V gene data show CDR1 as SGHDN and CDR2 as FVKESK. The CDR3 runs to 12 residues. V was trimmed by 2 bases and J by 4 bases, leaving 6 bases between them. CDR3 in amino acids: CASSQQGYEQYF. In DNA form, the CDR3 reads TGTGCCAGCAGCCAACAGGGGTACGAGCAGTACTTC.

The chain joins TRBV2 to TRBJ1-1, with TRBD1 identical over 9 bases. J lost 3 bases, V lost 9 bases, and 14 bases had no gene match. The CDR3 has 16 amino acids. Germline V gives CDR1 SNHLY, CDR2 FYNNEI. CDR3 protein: CASGDRANLGDTEAFF. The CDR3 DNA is TGTGCCAGTGGGGACAGGGCAAACCTAGGGGACACTGAAGCTTTCTTT. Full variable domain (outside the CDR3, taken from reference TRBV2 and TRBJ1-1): EPEVTQTPSHQVTQMGQEVILRCVPISNHLYFYWYRQILGQKVEFLVSFYNNEISEKSEIFDDQFSVERPDGSNFTLKIRSTKLEDSAMYFCASGDRANLGDTEAFFGQGTRLTVV.

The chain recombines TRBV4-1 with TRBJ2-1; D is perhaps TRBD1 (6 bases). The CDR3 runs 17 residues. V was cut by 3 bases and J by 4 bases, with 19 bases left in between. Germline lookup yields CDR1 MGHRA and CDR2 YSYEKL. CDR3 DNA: TGCGCCAGCAGCCATGCGATCCGAGGGGGAGAGTACAATGAGCAGTTCTTC. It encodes CASSHAIRGGEYNEQFF.

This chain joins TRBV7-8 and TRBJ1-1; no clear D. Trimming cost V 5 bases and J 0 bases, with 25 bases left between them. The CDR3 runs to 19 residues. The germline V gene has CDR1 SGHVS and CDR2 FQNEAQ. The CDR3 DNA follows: TGTGCCAGCAGCCCACCTGGGTCTCACAAGTGGACGTTGAACACTGAAGCTTTCTTT. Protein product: CASSPPGSHKWTLNTEAFF. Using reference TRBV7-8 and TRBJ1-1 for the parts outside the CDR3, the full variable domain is GAGVSQSPRYKVAKRGQDVALRCDPISGHVSLFWYQQALGQGPEFLTYFQNEAQLDKSGLPSDRFFAERPEGSVSTLKIQRTQQEDSAVYLCASSPPGSHKWTLNTEAFFGQGTRLTVV.

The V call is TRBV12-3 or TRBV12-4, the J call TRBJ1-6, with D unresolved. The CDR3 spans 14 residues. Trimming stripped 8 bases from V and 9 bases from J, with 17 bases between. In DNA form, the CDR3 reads TGTGCCAGCGGTGGCAGTGAAATTGGTTCACCCCTCCACTTT. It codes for CASGGSEIGSPLHF.

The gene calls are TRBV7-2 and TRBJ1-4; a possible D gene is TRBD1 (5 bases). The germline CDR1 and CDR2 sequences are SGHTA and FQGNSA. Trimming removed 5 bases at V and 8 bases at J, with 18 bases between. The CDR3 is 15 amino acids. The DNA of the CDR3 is TGTGCCAGCAGCCCCAGAGAGAGGCAGGGCGAAAAACTGTTTTTT. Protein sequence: CASSPRERQGEKLFF.

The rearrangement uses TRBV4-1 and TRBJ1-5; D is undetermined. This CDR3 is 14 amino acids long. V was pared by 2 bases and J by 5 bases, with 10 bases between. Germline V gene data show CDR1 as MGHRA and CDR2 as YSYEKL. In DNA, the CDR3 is TGCGCCAGCAGCCAATCGCTCAAGGATCAGCCCCAGCATTTT. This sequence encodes CASSQSLKDQPQHF.

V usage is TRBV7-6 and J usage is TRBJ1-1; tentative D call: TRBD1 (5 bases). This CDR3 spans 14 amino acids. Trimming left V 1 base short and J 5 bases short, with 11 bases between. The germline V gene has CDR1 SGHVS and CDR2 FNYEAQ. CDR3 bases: TGTGCCAGCAGCTTAGACTGGGGGGGGACTGAAGCTTTCTTT. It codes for CASSLDWGGTEAFF.

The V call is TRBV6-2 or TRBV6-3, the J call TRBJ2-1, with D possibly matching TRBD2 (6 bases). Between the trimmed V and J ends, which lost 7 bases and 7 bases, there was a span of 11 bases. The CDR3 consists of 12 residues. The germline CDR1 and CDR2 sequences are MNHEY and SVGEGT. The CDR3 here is CASTTGGNEQFF. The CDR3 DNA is TGTGCCAGCACCACCGGGGGAAATGAGCAGTTCTTC.